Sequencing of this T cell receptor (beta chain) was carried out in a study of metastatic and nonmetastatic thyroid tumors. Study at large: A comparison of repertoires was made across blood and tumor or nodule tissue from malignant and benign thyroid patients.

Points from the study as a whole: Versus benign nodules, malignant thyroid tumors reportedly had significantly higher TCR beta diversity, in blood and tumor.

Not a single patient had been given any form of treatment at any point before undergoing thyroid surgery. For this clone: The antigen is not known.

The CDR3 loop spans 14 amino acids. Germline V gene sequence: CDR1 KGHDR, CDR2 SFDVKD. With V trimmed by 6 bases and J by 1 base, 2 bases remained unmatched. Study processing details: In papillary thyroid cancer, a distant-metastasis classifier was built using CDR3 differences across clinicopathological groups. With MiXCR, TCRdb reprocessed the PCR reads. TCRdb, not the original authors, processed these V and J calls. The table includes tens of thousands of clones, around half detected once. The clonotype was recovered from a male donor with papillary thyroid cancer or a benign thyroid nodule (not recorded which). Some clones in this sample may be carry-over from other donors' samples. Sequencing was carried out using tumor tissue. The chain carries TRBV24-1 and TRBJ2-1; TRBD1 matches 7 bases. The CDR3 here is CATSRQGSYNEQFF. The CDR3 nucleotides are TGTGCCACCAGTAGACAGGGTTCCTACAATGAGCAGTTCTTC.